This T cell receptor (beta chain) was recorded in a study of cytomegalovirus exposure and HLA in healthy donors. CDR3 length: 17 amino acids. Germline V CDR1 and CDR2: SEHNR, FQNEAQ (reference sequence). J lost 5 bases, V lost 1 base, and 10 bases had no gene match. 13 Jbeta primers and 60 Vbeta primers were used for the PCR. Profiling relied on immunoSEQ multiplex PCR, and the TCRdb table lists in-frame clones only, not all of them. Of about 120,000 clones listed, about 62% were seen once; the top ten hold about 8%. The TCR comes from a woman aged 40 to 50 in good health and CMV-seropositive. The rearrangement uses TRBV7-9 and TRBJ1-1; 10 bases line up with TRBD1. Sequenced material: PBMCs. CDR3 protein: CASSLGGGGQGSTEAFF. CDR3 in DNA: TGTGCCAGCAGCTTAGGGGGAGGGGGACAGGGGTCGACTGAAGCTTTCTTT.